This note documents a single TCR beta chain sequence. Its antigen is still unknown. Researchers ran the PCR with 60 Vbeta and 13 Jbeta primers. Assay: immunoSEQ multiplex PCR; the TCRdb copy retains only in-frame clones and omits some. The table lists 210,000 or so clones, around four fifths of them singletons, with roughly 0.58% in the top ten. The source of the sample is a study of cytomegalovirus exposure and HLA in healthy donors. Study-level points and caveats: Follow-up analysis later connected one missense variant in DCLRE1C with trimming of TCR beta V- and J-genes. Several of the most significant clusters appeared, in a later analysis, to be linked to common viral pathogens. Several V segments, TRBV6-2 and TRBV6-3 among them, could not be told apart and were dropped. In a later analysis, HLA-associated TCR beta chains were more clonally expanded than equally common others.

Germline loops: CDR1 MDHEN, CDR2 SYDVKM. The CDR3 contains 15 residues. Trimming at V came to 6 bases and at J to 5 bases, leaving 12 bases not matched to a gene. The chain has TRBV28 and TRBJ1-1; 7 bases match TRBD1. The sequencing sample was made of PBMCs. The TCR comes from a woman in her forties in good health and CMV-seronegative. The CDR3 DNA reads TGTGCCAGCAGGGGCCAGGGGGTGCGTGGAACTGAAGCTTTCTTT. It specifies CASRGQGVRGTEAFF.